A selection of T cell receptor beta chains follows, all from one sample in a study of blood T cell repertoires in COVID-19. Measured with immunoSEQ multiplex PCR; TCRdb has only the in-frame clones, and not every one. The sample has 35,000 to 50,000 clones, roughly 80% seen once. Input material: peripheral blood. The receptor source for this set is a man aged 55-75 years in a cohort sampled during active COVID-19. Both conserved end residues are part of each CDR3. Fields, in order: D gene, V gene, J gene, clone size, CDR3 DNA, CDR3 protein. A D gene is named only where the DNA matches it firmly. Rows may omit the clone size; those that give it use once, few, many or a size class.

>TRBD1|TRBV11-2|TRBJ1-2|-
TGTGCCAGCAGCCCCCGGACAGGGACTGCTGGCTACACCTTC
CASSPRTGTAGYTF
>-|TRBV12-3/TRBV12-4|TRBJ1-5|-
TGTGCCAGCAGCCCGAACTCTAATCAGCCCCAGCATTTT
CASSPNSNQPQHF
>-|TRBV6-5|TRBJ1-2|-
TGTGCCAGCAGGCGGGCAACCAACTATGGCTACACCTTC
CASRRATNYGYTF
>-|TRBV2|TRBJ1-2|-
TGTGCCAGCAGATTGTCAGGGGACTATGGCTACACCTTC
CASRLSGDYGYTF
>-|TRBV7-9|TRBJ1-3|-
TGTGCCAGCAGCTTGGGCACAGAGGGATCCTCTGGAAACACCATATATTTT
CASSLGTEGSSGNTIYF
>-|TRBV5-1|TRBJ2-1|-
TGCGCCAGCAGTTTGCGGGATATCGAGAATGAGCAGTTCTTC
CASSLRDIENEQFF
>TRBD1|TRBV6-5|TRBJ2-3|-
TGTGCCAGCGGGGGAGGGACAGGGTCCAGGGATACGCAGTATTTT
CASGGGTGSRDTQYF
>-|TRBV15|TRBJ1-4|-
TGTGCCACCAGCAGAGAGGAGGACAGAGGTGAAGGACTGTTTTTT
CATSREEDRGEGLFF
>-|TRBV11-3|TRBJ2-3|few
TGTGCCAGCAGCCCGGGGGTCAGGGCGGGTAGCACAGATACGCAGTATTTT
CASSPGVRAGSTDTQYF
>-|TRBV7-9|TRBJ2-3|-
TGTGCCAGCAGACCTGTGTTGGAGGGAGATACGCAGTATTTT
CASRPVLEGDTQYF
>-|TRBV27|TRBJ1-1|few
TGTGCCAGCAGTAGGGGACCCGGGAGTGAAGCTTTCTTT
CASSRGPGSEAFF
>-|TRBV29-1|TRBJ1-1|-
TGCAGCGCGGGGTCTCCGAACACTGAAGCTTTCTTT
CSAGSPNTEAFF
>TRBD2|TRBV5-1|TRBJ2-3|-
TGCGCCAGCAGGAAGGGACTAGCGGGAAGCACAGATACGCAGTATTTT
CASRKGLAGSTDTQYF
>TRBD2|TRBV29-1|TRBJ2-3|once
TGCAGCGTTGAGGGGACTACCTCATACACAGATACGCAGTATTTT
CSVEGTTSYTDTQYF
>TRBD2|TRBV4-3|TRBJ2-1|-
TGCGCCAGCAGCCAAGAATTATACCTAGCGGGGATTAATGAGCAGTTCTTC
CASSQELYLAGINEQFF
>-|TRBV2|TRBJ1-2|-
TGTGCCAGCAGACTGGGGGGTAACTATGGCTACACCTTC
CASRLGGNYGYTF
>TRBD1|TRBV3-1/TRBV3-2|TRBJ1-6|-
TGTGCCAGCAGACAATCCGGGACAGTCAATTCACCCCTCCACTTT
CASRQSGTVNSPLHF
>-|TRBV27|TRBJ2-7|-
TGTGCCAGCAGTTTACTCGTAGACTACGAGCAGTACTTC
CASSLLVDYEQYF
>TRBD2|TRBV3-1/TRBV3-2|TRBJ2-2|-
TGTGCCAGCAGCCAAGTTAGCGGGGCGGTCGGGGAGCTGTTTTTT
CASSQVSGAVGELFF
>TRBD2|TRBV6-5|TRBJ2-5|-
TGTGCCAGCAGTCGCAGACTAGCGGGATCAGAGACCCAGTACTTC
CASSRRLAGSETQYF
>TRBD1|TRBV6-5|TRBJ1-1|-
TGTGCCAGCAGTTACTCCCTTGGAAGGGGGCCTACTGAAGCTTTCTTT
CASSYSLGRGPTEAFF
>-|TRBV7-9|TRBJ1-2|few
TGTGCCAGCAGCTCAGGGGTCGGGATTGATGGCTACACCTTC
CASSSGVGIDGYTF
>TRBD1|TRBV27|TRBJ1-4|-
TGTGCCAGCGCCGGGCCTGACAGGGGACCGGAGGATGAAAAACTGTTTTTT
CASAGPDRGPEDEKLFF
>-|TRBV3-1/TRBV3-2|TRBJ2-2|-
TGTGCCAGCAGCCAATTGCGAACCGGGGAGCTGTTTTTT
CASSQLRTGELFF
>TRBD2|TRBV5-1|TRBJ2-1|-
TGCGCCAGCAGCGGAGCGGGAATCTACAATGAGCAGTTCTTC
CASSGAGIYNEQFF
>-|TRBV7-2|TRBJ2-1|few
TGTGCCAGCAGCGGAGGGGGAGGGAATGAGCAGTTCTTC
CASSGGGGNEQFF
>-|TRBV7-2|TRBJ2-2|-
TGTGCCAGCAGGTATAGCGGAGGTTTTAACACCGGGGAGCTGTTTTTT
CASRYSGGFNTGELFF
>TRBD1|TRBV7-9|TRBJ2-2|-
TGTGCCAGCAGCTGGCCGGGACAGACCGCGAACACCGGGGAGCTGTTTTTT
CASSWPGQTANTGELFF
>-|TRBV18|TRBJ2-7|once
TGTGCCAGCTCACCACCCAGCACTACCTACGAGCAGTACTTC
CASSPPSTTYEQYF
>-|TRBV4-3|TRBJ1-3|-
TGCGCCAGCAGCCAAGACCTAGGCTCTCTCTCTGGAAACACCATATATTTT
CASSQDLGSLSGNTIYF
>-|TRBV5-1|TRBJ2-2|-
TGCGCCAGCAGCTTGGTCCGCACCGGGGAGCTGTTTTTT
CASSLVRTGELFF
>TRBD2|TRBV7-2|TRBJ2-7|-
TGTGCCAGCAGCTTAGCCGGGACTACCATCTACGAGCAGTACTTC
CASSLAGTTIYEQYF
>TRBD2|TRBV6-4|TRBJ2-2|-
TGTGCCAGCAGTGAGCTCCCTAGCGGGAGCGCCGGGGAGCTGTTTTTT
CASSELPSGSAGELFF
>-|TRBV28|TRBJ2-5|few
TGTGCCAGCAAGAAGGGGCGAGAGACCCAGTACTTC
CASKKGRETQYF
>TRBD2|TRBV15|TRBJ2-7|-
TGTGCCACCAGCAGCCTGGGACTACCCTACGAGCAGTACTTC
CATSSLGLPYEQYF
>-|TRBV5-1|TRBJ1-2|-
TGCGCCAGCAGCACTACAGGGAGCTATGGCTACACCTTC
CASSTTGSYGYTF
>TRBD1|TRBV6-6|TRBJ2-1|-
TGTGCCAGCAGGCCCGGGACAGGGGGGAATGAGCAGTTCTTC
CASRPGTGGNEQFF
>TRBD1|TRBV6-5|TRBJ1-2|-
TGTGCCGCCCGGGACAGTCTCTATGGCTACACCTTC
CAARDSLYGYTF
>-|TRBV2|TRBJ2-2|-
TGTGCCAGCAATCCAGACCCCCAGGGATCGAACACCGGGGAGCTGTTTTTT
CASNPDPQGSNTGELFF
>-|TRBV10-2|TRBJ1-2|-
TGCGCCAGCAGTGAAGCCAGGGAGGGGGGCTACACCTTC
CASSEAREGGYTF
>-|TRBV9|TRBJ2-1|-
TGTGCCAGCAGTCACCGGGCGGGGCGCTCCTACAATGAGCAGTTCTTC
CASSHRAGRSYNEQFF
>-|TRBV5-5|TRBJ1-1|-
TGTGCCAGCAGCCCCGGGGTTCATAACACTGAAGCTTTCTTT
CASSPGVHNTEAFF
>-|TRBV6-5|TRBJ1-4|-
TGTGCCAGCCACCGGGGAGGGGCAAATGAAAAACTGTTTTTT
CASHRGGANEKLFF
>-|TRBV11-2|TRBJ1-4|-
TGTGCCAGCAGCTTCGGACTGGTAGAAAAACTGTTTTTT
CASSFGLVEKLFF
>-|TRBV14|TRBJ1-1|-
TGTGCCAGCAGCCCGAGGACAGTGAACACTGAAGCTTTCTTT
CASSPRTVNTEAFF
>-|TRBV7-9|TRBJ1-2|few
TGTGCCAGCAGCTTACAGGGAGGCTATGGCTACACCTTC
CASSLQGGYGYTF
>TRBD1|TRBV19|TRBJ1-3|-
TGTGCCAGTAGTGCCCGGGACAGGGTCGCTGGAAACACCATATATTTT
CASSARDRVAGNTIYF
>-|TRBV5-1|TRBJ2-3|-
TGCGCCAGCAGCTTAGGGAGAGCTAGCACAGATACGCAGTATTTT
CASSLGRASTDTQYF
>TRBD2|TRBV7-2|TRBJ2-1|-
TGTGCCAGCAGCTGGACTAGCGGGACGAGGAATGAGCAGTTCTTC
CASSWTSGTRNEQFF
>-|TRBV2|TRBJ1-1|-
TGTGCCAGCAGGAGGAGTTTCATGAACACTGAAGCTTTCTTT
CASRRSFMNTEAFF
>-|TRBV24-1|TRBJ2-1|-
TGTGCCACCAGTGGAGAGGACGCGGGATACAATGAGCAGTTCTTC
CATSGEDAGYNEQFF
>TRBD1|TRBV25-1|TRBJ1-2|few
TGTGCCAGCAGTGAGGGACAGGGAATCGATGGCTACACCTTC
CASSEGQGIDGYTF